This T cell receptor (beta chain) emerged from a study of OX40 agonist ivuxolimab in advanced cancers. Collection of blood occurred at baseline, at cycle 4 day 1, and at cycle 7 day 1. Some clones are missing from TCRdb's copy, which holds only in-frame ones; the method was immunoSEQ multiplex PCR. Among 40,000 to 45,000 clones, about 88% were seen once, and the ten largest hold 12%. Study-level findings and limits: Relative to CD4+, CD8+ T cells held more expanded clones on average.

A word on this clone: What it binds is not known.

The specimen comprised CD4+ or CD8+ T cells sorted from blood, sampled in a trial of the OX40 agonist ivuxolimab. This TCR was recovered from an adult with an advanced solid tumor such as melanoma, head and neck, liver or kidney cancer.

The CDR3 protein is CASSLSRDSGEANYGYTF. As DNA, the CDR3 is TGTGCCAGCAGCCTCTCCCGGGACTCCGGAGAAGCTAACTATGGCTACACCTTC. This chain joins TRBV9 and TRBJ1-2; tentatively, D is TRBD1 (5 bases). V dropped 4 bases and J dropped 0 bases, with 22 bases sitting between them. CDR3 length: 18 amino acids. The germline gives CDR1 SGDLS, CDR2 YYNGEE.